A single sample gave rise to the 12 T cell receptor beta chains below, sequenced in a study of cytotoxic CD8 clonotypes in ibrutinib-treated CLL. Profiled with immunoSEQ multiplex PCR; TCRdb holds only in-frame clones, not every one. Of fewer than 50,000 clones in the sample, approximately 70% were seen once. Source: PBMCs, taken after 24 months of ibrutinib treatment. The receptors derive from a human donor with chronic lymphocytic leukemia.

The chain employs TRBV15 and TRBJ1-2; unclear D gene. Germline V gene sequence: CDR1 LNHNV, CDR2 YYDKDF (reference sequence). The germline V and J ends were trimmed by 0 bases and 2 bases, with 10 bases remaining between them. The CDR3 covers 15 residues. CDR3 residues: CATSRDLAGNYGYTF. CDR3 DNA: TGTGCCACCAGCAGAGATTTGGCAGGAAACTATGGCTACACCTTC.

This chain links TRBV4-1 with TRBJ2-1; D gene unclear. Per the germline V gene, CDR1 is MGHRA and CDR2 is YSYEKL. The CDR3 is 14 amino acids. V lost 2 bases, J lost 5 bases, and 10 bases lay in between. In nucleotides, the CDR3 is TGCGCCAGCAGCCAACACGTAGTAAACAATGAGCAGTTCTTC. It yields the protein CASSQHVVNNEQFF.

The chain combines TRBV7-8 with TRBJ2-5; 15 bases align to TRBD2. With V trimmed by 5 bases and J by 5 bases, 9 bases remained unmatched. This CDR3 is built from 17 residues. Germline V gene lookup returns CDR1 SGHVS and CDR2 FQNEAQ. The CDR3 spells CASSHATGTSGRETQYF. CDR3 nucleotides: TGTGCCAGCAGCCACGCAACCGGGACTAGCGGGAGGGAGACCCAGTACTTC.

This clone was seen only once. The V gene is TRBV6-5, the J gene TRBJ2-5; D not resolved. This CDR3 contains 9 residues. Per the germline V gene, CDR1 is MNHEY and CDR2 is SVGAGI. V was clipped by 8 bases and J by 5 bases, with 3 bases between them. This CDR3 is CASEETQYF. The CDR3 DNA is TGTGCCAGCGAGGAGACCCAGTACTTC.

The genes are TRBV2 and TRBJ1-2; D is possibly TRBD1 (6 bases). This CDR3 comprises 23 residues. Germline lookup yields CDR1 SNHLY and CDR2 FYNNEI. V gave up 8 bases and J gave up 1 base, with 41 bases separating them. CDR3 coding DNA: TGTGCCAGCGGTGGGATCTCCCTGGACAGCTCAAAGCCGGTCGCTTTACTTAACTATGGCTACACCTTC. Protein: CASGGISLDSSKPVALLNYGYTF. Full variable domain (remainder filled in from reference TRBV2 and TRBJ1-2): EPEVTQTPSHQVTQMGQEVILRCVPISNHLYFYWYRQILGQKVEFLVSFYNNEISEKSEIFDDQFSVERPDGSNFTLKIRSTKLEDSAMYFCASGGISLDSSKPVALLNYGYTFGSGTRLTVV.

The rearrangement uses TRBV30 and TRBJ1-1; D might be TRBD1 (6 bases). The CDR3 extends over 13 amino acids. Germline V gene data show CDR1 as GTSNPN and CDR2 as SVGIG (reference sequence). V was pared by 4 bases and J by 1 base, with 10 bases between. The chain's CDR3 is CAWNRGANTEAFF. The CDR3 bases are TGTGCCTGGAACCGGGGGGCGAACACTGAAGCTTTCTTT.

This chain uses TRBV28 with TRBJ2-5; D unresolved. This CDR3 has 14 residues. V lost 5 bases and J lost 4, with 14 bases in between. CDR1 and CDR2 (germline): MDHEN, SYDVKM. The CDR3 spells CASSVGPPRETQYF. The CDR3 DNA follows: TGTGCCAGCAGTGTGGGCCCTCCAAGAGAGACCCAGTACTTC. Together with reference TRBV28 and TRBJ2-5, the CDR3 gives the full variable domain: DVKVTQSSRYLVKRTGEKVFLECVQDMDHENMFWYRQDPGLGLRLIYFSYDVKMKEKGDIPEGYSVSREKKERFSLILESASTNQTSMYLCASSVGPPRETQYFGPGTRLLVL.

The rearrangement uses TRBV18 and TRBJ2-5; possibly TRBD1 for D (6 bases). Germline V lookup: CDR1 KGHSH, CDR2 LQKENI. V was clipped by 3 bases and J by 1 base, with 12 bases between them. The CDR3 is 15 amino acids. CDR3 loop: CASSPGQLFQETQYF. DNA of the CDR3: TGTGCCAGCTCACCCGGACAGCTCTTCCAAGAGACCCAGTACTTC.

J is TRBJ2-1 and V is TRBV11-3; TRBD1 matches 8 bases. Losses at the gene ends were 0 bases for V and 8 bases for J; bases not matched to a gene: 9. The CDR3 contains 16 residues. Per germline, CDR1 SGHNT and CDR2 YENEEA. The DNA of the CDR3 is TGTGCCAGCAGCTTAGATGGACAGGGTAGTGTAGATGAGCAGTTCTTC. Translating gives CASSLDGQGSVDEQFF.

This clone was seen a handful of times. The V call is TRBV4-1, the J call TRBJ2-7; D might be TRBD1 or TRBD2, each matching 5 bases. Trimming pared 0 bases from V and 0 bases from J, leaving 9 bases between. CDR3 length equals 15 residues. The V gene's germline CDR1 is MGHRA and CDR2 YSYEKL. The CDR3 region has the DNA TGCGCCAGCAGCCAAGATCAAGGGACCTCCTACGAGCAGTACTTC. Encoded protein: CASSQDQGTSYEQYF.

The chain joins TRBV9 to TRBJ2-7; no clear D gene. Trimming removed 4 bases from V and 3 bases from J, with 14 bases in between. The CDR3 runs 14 residues. Germline CDR1 SGDLS, CDR2 YYNGEE. CDR3 residues: CASSPRGENYEQYF. For the CDR3, the DNA is TGTGCCAGCAGCCCTAGAGGCGAGAACTACGAGCAGTACTTC.

The CDR3 nucleotides read TGCGCCAGCAGCTGGGCCCCGGGGGCCGTTTCAGATACGCAGTATTTT. This sequence encodes CASSWAPGAVSDTQYF. The chain uses TRBV5-1 and TRBJ2-3; D might be TRBD1 or TRBD2, each matching 6 bases. Germline CDR1 reads SGHRS; CDR2 reads YFSETQ. This CDR3 spans 16 amino acids. Trimming removed 3 bases at V and 4 bases at J, with 18 bases between.